One and the same sample provided the 11 T cell receptor beta chains below, sequenced in a study of blood T cell repertoires in COVID-19. Profiling relied on immunoSEQ multiplex PCR, and the TCRdb table lists in-frame clones only, not all of them. In the table there are roughly 78,000 clones, around nine tenths of which are singletons. Sample: peripheral blood. These receptors were taken from a woman aged 60-70 years with acute or convalescent COVID-19.

The CDR3 DNA reads as TGTGCCAGCTCACTACAACCAAAGGGGGAGACCCAGTACTTC. This translates into CASSLQPKGETQYF. V is TRBV18 and J is TRBJ2-5, with D possibly TRBD1 on 5 matching bases. The germline gives CDR1 KGHSH, CDR2 LQKENI. The V gene lost 4 bases and the J gene lost 5 bases, with 14 bases spanning the gap. The CDR3 is 14 amino acids.

The chain uses TRBV21-1 and TRBJ2-5; TRBD2 was called by the table and not checked on the DNA. TRBV21-1 is flagged as a pseudogene. CDR3 size: 13 residues. CDR3 region: CASIAGGQETQYF. DNA of the CDR3: TGTGCCAGCATAGCGGGGGGGCAAGAGACCCAGTACTTC.

This clone was seen only a few times. V is TRBV6-1 and J is TRBJ1-2; D ambiguous. V was clipped by 1 base and J by 1 base, with 10 bases between them. The CDR3 consists of 15 residues. Germline V gene lookup returns CDR1 MNHNS and CDR2 SASEGT. The CDR3 DNA is TGTGCCAGCAGTGAAGTCTACAGAAGTAACTATGGCTACACCTTC. This translates into CASSEVYRSNYGYTF.

This clone occurred once. This chain links TRBV5-1 with TRBJ1-1, with D perhaps TRBD1 (6 bases). Germline values: CDR1 SGHRS, CDR2 YFSETQ. V was pared by 3 bases and J by 3 bases, with 9 bases between. This CDR3 spans 13 amino acids. As DNA, the CDR3 is TGCGCCAGCAGCTCCAGGGGTGACACTGAAGCTTTCTTT. This codes for CASSSRGDTEAFF.

V gene TRBV4-1 combines with J gene TRBJ1-4; D possibly corresponds to TRBD1 (5 bases). The V and J ends lost 3 bases and 3 bases respectively, with 14 bases between them. Per germline, CDR1 MGHRA and CDR2 YSYEKL. CDR3 length equals 16 residues. Here the CDR3 DNA reads TGCGCCAGCAGCCAGCGAACAGGTTCTCCTAATGAAAAACTGTTTTTT. Residues: CASSQRTGSPNEKLFF.

The J gene is TRBJ2-7, the V gene TRBV5-4, with a tentative D call TRBD1 (5 bases). Trimming took off 0 bases at V and 5 bases at J, with 15 bases between the two ends. The CDR3 runs 15 residues. Looked up from germline, CDR1 is SGHNT and CDR2 is YYREEE (reference sequence). CDR3 sequence reads: CASSLEGQRPDEQYF. The CDR3 DNA reads as TGTGCCAGCAGCTTGGAGGGGCAGAGACCCGACGAGCAGTACTTC.

This chain links TRBV30 with TRBJ2-3; 9 bases fit TRBD1. The V segment lost 5 bases and the J segment 5 bases; nucleotides outside the gene matches: 8. Germline V CDR1 and CDR2: GTSNPN, SVGIG (reference sequence). This CDR3 has 14 residues. The CDR3 is CAWDRGGSVDTQYF. The CDR3 DNA follows: TGTGCCTGGGACAGGGGGGGATCCGTAGATACGCAGTATTTT. Using reference TRBV30 and TRBJ2-3 for the parts outside the CDR3, the full variable domain is SQTIHQWPATLVQPVGSPLSLECTVEGTSNPNLYWYRQAAGRGLQLLFYSVGIGQISSEVPQNLSASRPQDRQFILSSKKLLLSDSGFYLCAWDRGGSVDTQYFGPGTRLTVL.

This clone was picked up a small number of times. The chain recombines TRBV4-1 with TRBJ2-3; the match to TRBD2 covers 8 bases. Trimming at V came to 3 bases and at J to 5 bases, leaving 7 bases not matched to a gene. Germline CDR1 is MGHRA and CDR2 is YSYEKL. The CDR3 covers 15 residues. DNA of the CDR3: TGCGCCAGCAGCCAGGCCGGACTAGCCTTAGATACGCAGTATTTT. Protein: CASSQAGLALDTQYF.

This clone appeared a few times. V and J are TRBV27 and TRBJ2-3, with a tentative D call TRBD1 (6 bases). CDR3 length: 16 residues. Trimming took 5 bases from V and 1 from J, leaving 16 bases between them. In germline, CDR1 is MNHEY, CDR2 SMNVEV (reference sequence). The CDR3, as DNA: TGTGCCAGCAGTATTTCGTTGGGGGCACGCACAGATACGCAGTATTTT. Translated: CASSISLGARTDTQYF.

The rearrangement uses TRBV4-3 and TRBJ2-7, with 10 positions matching TRBD2. Germline values: CDR1 LGHNA, CDR2 YSLEER. V was clipped by 2 bases and J by 2 bases; unmatched bases: 6. The CDR3 is 16 amino acids. CDR3 sequence: CASSQSAGGLAYEQYF. CDR3 DNA: TGCGCCAGCAGCCAATCAGCGGGGGGGCTCGCCTACGAGCAGTACTTC.

The chain employs TRBV11-2 and TRBJ2-2; 13 bases agree with TRBD2. V dropped 6 bases and J dropped 5; count of bases not matched to a gene: 0. Germline assignment: CDR1 SGHAT and CDR2 FQNNGV. This CDR3 spans 14 amino acids. CDR3 nucleotide sequence: TGTGCCAGCAGGGGACTAGCGGGGACCGGGGAGCTGTTTTTT. The encoded protein is CASRGLAGTGELFF.